This TCR beta chain came from a study of T-cell memory formation after mild COVID-19. Overall study findings and caveats: Detection of some responders pre-infection suggested pre-existing cross-reactive memory T cells participated. Second-wave clones peaking on day 37 lacked confirmed SARS-CoV-2 specificity.

Concerning this clonotype itself: Antigen specificity is unknown.

Via MiXCR, TCRdb re-called the 5' RACE reads, giving one row per CDR3 protein. Altogether around 300,000 distinct CDR3 sequences are present, approximately 13% being singletons, with the ten largest covering roughly 20%. This clonotype was sampled from a man aged 18 to 30 who had mild COVID-19 (a few samples of this study predate the infection). Cell type and time point are not known. Sequencing was carried out using PBMCs or a T cell subset sorted from them (not recorded which).

The CDR3 reads CASRDRSGIHNEQFF. The CDR3 region has the DNA TGTGCCAGCAGAGACCGTAGCGGGATCCACAATGAGCAGTTCTTC. The chain uses TRBV6-1 and TRBJ2-1, with TRBD2 matching 8 bases. The junction had 9 bases not matched to a gene; V was cut back by 6 bases and J by 5 bases. Germline-derived CDR1 and CDR2 are MNHNS and SASEGT. This CDR3 has 15 amino acids.